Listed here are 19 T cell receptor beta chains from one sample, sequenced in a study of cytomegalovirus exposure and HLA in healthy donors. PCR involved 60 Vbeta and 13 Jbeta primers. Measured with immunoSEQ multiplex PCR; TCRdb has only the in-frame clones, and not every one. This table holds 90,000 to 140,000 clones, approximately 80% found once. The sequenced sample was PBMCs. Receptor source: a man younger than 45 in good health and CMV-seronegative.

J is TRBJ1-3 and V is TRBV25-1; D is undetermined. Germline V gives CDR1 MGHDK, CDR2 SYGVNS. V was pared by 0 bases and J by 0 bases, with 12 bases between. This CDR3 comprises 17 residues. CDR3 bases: TGTGCCAGCAGTGAATATCGAGGCAGAGCCTCTGGAAACACCATATATTTT. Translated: CASSEYRGRASGNTIYF.

CDR3: CASSLLAGTYTEAFF. The CDR3 DNA reads as TGTGCCAGCAGTTTATTGGCCGGGACATACACTGAAGCTTTCTTT. The V gene is TRBV27, the J gene TRBJ1-1, with D possibly matching TRBD1 (6 bases). The CDR3 runs to 15 residues. Looked up from germline, CDR1 is MNHEY and CDR2 is SMNVEV (reference sequence). The V end was cut by 1 base, the J end by 3 bases, with 12 bases between.

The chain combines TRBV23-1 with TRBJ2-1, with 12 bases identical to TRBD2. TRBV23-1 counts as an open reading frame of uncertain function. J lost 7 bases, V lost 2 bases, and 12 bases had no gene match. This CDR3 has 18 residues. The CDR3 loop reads CASSQPKTSGRVDNEQFF. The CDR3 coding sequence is TGCGCCAGCAGTCAACCCAAGACTAGCGGGAGAGTAGATAATGAGCAGTTCTTC.

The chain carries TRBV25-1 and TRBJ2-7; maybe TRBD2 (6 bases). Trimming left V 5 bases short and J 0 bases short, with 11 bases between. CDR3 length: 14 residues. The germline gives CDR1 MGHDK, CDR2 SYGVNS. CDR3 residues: CASSNTGSSYEQYF. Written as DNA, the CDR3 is TGTGCCAGCAGTAACACCGGGAGCTCCTACGAGCAGTACTTC.

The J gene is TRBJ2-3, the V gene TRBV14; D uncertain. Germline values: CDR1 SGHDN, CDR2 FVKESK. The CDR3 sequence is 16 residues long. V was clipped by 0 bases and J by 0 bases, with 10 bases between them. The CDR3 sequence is CASSQEVGGSTDTQYF. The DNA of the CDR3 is TGTGCCAGCAGCCAAGAAGTCGGCGGAAGCACAGATACGCAGTATTTT.

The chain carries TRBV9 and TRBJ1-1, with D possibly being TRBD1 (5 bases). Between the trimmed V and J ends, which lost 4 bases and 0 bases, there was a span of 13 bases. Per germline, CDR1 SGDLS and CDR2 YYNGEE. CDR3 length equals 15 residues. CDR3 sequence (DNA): TGTGCCAGCAGCCCCCGGGGGGTAATGAACACTGAAGCTTTCTTT. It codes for CASSPRGVMNTEAFF.

This CDR3 reads CGSSNQDRNLFF. DNA for the CDR3: TGTGGGAGTAGTAACCAGGACAGGAATCTGTTTTTT. The genes are TRBV19 and TRBJ2-2; TRBD1 aligns across 7 bases. The length of the CDR3 is 12 residues. From germline, CDR1 is LNHDA and CDR2 SQIVND (reference sequence).

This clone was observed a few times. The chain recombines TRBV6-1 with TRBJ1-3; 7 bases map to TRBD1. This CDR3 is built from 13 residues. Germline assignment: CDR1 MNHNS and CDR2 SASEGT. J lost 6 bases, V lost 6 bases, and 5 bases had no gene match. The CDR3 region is CASRPGGKNTIYF. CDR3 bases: TGTGCCAGCAGGCCAGGGGGGAAAAACACCATATATTTT.

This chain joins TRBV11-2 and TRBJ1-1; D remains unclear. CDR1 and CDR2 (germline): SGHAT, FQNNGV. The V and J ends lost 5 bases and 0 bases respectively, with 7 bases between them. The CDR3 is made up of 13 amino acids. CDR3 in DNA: TGTGCCAGCAGCGACGGGGTGAACACTGAAGCTTTCTTT. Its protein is CASSDGVNTEAFF.

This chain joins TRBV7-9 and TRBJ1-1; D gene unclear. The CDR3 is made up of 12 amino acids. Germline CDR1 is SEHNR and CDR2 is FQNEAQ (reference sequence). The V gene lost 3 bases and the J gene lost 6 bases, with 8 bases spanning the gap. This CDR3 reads CASSFPGSEAFF. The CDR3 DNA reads TGTGCCAGCAGCTTTCCGGGATCTGAAGCTTTCTTT.

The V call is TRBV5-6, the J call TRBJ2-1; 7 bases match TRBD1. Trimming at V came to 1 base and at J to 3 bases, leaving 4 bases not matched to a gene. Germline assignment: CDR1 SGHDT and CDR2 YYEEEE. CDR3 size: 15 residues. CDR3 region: CASSLRGGHYNEQFF. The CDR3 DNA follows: TGTGCCAGCAGCTTGCGAGGGGGCCACTACAATGAGCAGTTCTTC.

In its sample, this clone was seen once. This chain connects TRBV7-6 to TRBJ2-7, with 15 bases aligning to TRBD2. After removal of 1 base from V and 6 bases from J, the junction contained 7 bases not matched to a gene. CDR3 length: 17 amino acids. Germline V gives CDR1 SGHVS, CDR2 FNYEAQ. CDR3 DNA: TGTGCCAGCAGCTTAGGGGTTTGGACTAGCGGGGGGGGCGAGCAGTACTTC. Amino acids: CASSLGVWTSGGGEQYF.

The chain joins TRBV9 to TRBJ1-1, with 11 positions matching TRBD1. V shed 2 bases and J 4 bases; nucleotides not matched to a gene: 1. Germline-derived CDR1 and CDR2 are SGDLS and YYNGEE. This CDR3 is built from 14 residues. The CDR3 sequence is CASSVGQGGTEAFF. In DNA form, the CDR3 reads TGTGCCAGCAGCGTGGGACAGGGGGGCACTGAAGCTTTCTTT. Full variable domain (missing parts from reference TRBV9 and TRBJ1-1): DSGVTQTPKHLITATGQRVTLRCSPRSGDLSVYWYQQSLDQGLQFLIQYYNGEERAKGNILERFSAQQFPDLHSELNLSSLELGDSALYFCASSVGQGGTEAFFGQGTRLTVV.

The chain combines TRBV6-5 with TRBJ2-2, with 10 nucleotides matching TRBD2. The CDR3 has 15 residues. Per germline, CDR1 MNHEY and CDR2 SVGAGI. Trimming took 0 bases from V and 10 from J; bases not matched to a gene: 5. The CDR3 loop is CASSYSSGRKPELFF. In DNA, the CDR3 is TGTGCCAGCAGTTACTCTAGCGGGAGGAAACCGGAGCTGTTTTTT.

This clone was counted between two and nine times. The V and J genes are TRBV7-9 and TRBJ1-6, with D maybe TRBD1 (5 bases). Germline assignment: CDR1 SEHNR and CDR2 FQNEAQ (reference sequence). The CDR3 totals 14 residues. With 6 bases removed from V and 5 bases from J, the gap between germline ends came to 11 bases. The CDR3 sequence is CASSRDSNNSPLHF. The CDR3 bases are TGTGCCAGCAGTCGGGACTCAAATAATTCACCCCTCCACTTT. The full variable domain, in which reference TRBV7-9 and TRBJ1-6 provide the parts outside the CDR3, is DTGVSQNPRHKITKRGQNVTFRCDPISEHNRLYWYRQTLGQGPEFLTYFQNEAQLEKSRLLSDRFSAERPKGSFSTLEIQRTEQGDSAMYLCASSRDSNNSPLHFGNGTRLTVT.

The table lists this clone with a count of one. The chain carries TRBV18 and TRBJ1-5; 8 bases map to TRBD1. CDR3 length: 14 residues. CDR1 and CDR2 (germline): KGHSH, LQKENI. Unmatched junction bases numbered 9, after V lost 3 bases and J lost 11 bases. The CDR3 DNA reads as TGTGCCAGCTCACCCCAGGGACAGGTCGGGGCCCAGCATTTT. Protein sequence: CASSPQGQVGAQHF.

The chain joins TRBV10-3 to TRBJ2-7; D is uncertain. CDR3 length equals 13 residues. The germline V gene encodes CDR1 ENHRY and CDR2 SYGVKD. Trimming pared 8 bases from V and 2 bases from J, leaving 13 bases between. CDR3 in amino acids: CAISFVVAYEQYF. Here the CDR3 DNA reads TGTGCCATCTCGTTTGTCGTAGCCTACGAGCAGTACTTC.

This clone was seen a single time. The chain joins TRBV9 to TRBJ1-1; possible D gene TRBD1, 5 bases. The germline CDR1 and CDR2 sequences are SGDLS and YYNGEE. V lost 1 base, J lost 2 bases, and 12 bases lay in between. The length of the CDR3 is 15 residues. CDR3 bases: TGTGCCAGCAGCGTACGTGACAGTAGAAACACTGAAGCTTTCTTT. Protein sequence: CASSVRDSRNTEAFF.

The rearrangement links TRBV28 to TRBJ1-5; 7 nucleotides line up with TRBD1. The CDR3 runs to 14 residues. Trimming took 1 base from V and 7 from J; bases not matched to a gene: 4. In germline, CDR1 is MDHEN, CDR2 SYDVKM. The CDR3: CASSLSRGRQPQHF. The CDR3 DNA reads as TGTGCCAGCAGTTTATCTAGGGGGCGGCAGCCCCAGCATTTT.